The 21 T cell receptor beta chains in this list originate from one sample, sequenced in a study of blood T cell repertoires in COVID-19. TCRdb keeps only in-frame clones here, not all; method: immunoSEQ multiplex PCR. The sample has about 210,000 clones; 84% are singletons. The specimen sequenced was peripheral blood. These TCRs come from a woman between 50 and 59 years old with active or convalescent COVID-19.

The chain uses TRBV5-1 and TRBJ2-1; D is uncertain. With 5 bases removed from V and 0 bases from J, the gap between germline ends came to 12 bases. CDR1 and CDR2 (germline): SGHRS, YFSETQ. This CDR3 is built from 15 residues. For the CDR3, the DNA is TGCGCCAGCAGAGAGAACCCTAGCTCCTACAATGAGCAGTTCTTC. This gives the protein CASRENPSSYNEQFF.

The chain links TRBV27 to TRBJ1-1; TRBD1 is a possible D gene (5 bases). Between the trimmed V and J ends, which lost 5 bases and 1 base, there was a span of 11 bases. Germline V lookup: CDR1 MNHEY, CDR2 SMNVEV (reference sequence). This CDR3 is 14 amino acids long. The CDR3 bases are TGTGCCAGCAGTCCATATACAGGGAACACTGAAGCTTTCTTT. This sequence encodes CASSPYTGNTEAFF.

The chain carries TRBV5-5 and TRBJ1-2; 7 bases match TRBD1. The CDR3 covers 14 residues. With V trimmed by 4 bases and J by 5 bases, 8 bases remained unmatched. Germline V lookup: CDR1 SGHKS, CDR2 YYEKEE (reference sequence). CDR3 nucleotides: TGTGCCAGCAGCCGGACGGGACAGCCTTATGGCTACACCTTC. It yields the protein CASSRTGQPYGYTF.

The CDR3 bases are TGTGCCAGTCGCGGCCAGCCCCGAGGAAACACCATATATTTT. Protein product: CASRGQPRGNTIYF. This chain connects TRBV19 to TRBJ1-3; D gene unclear. The length of the CDR3 is 14 residues. Trimming pared 8 bases from V and 4 bases from J, leaving 15 bases between. Germline V gene lookup returns CDR1 LNHDA and CDR2 SQIVND (reference sequence).

V gene TRBV29-1 combines with J gene TRBJ1-1; D may be TRBD1 (5 bases). Germline CDR1 and CDR2: SQVTM and ANQGSEA. The germline V and J ends were trimmed by 6 bases and 11 bases, with 22 bases remaining between them. This CDR3 is built from 13 residues. CDR3 loop: CSVLQGLPAKAFF. CDR3 in DNA: TGCAGCGTGCTCCAGGGTTTACCCGCTAAGGCTTTCTTT.

CDR3 in DNA: TGTGCCAGCAGTTTAGGAGCCACTGAAGCTTTCTTT. Amino acids: CASSLGATEAFF. J is TRBJ1-1 and V is TRBV6-6; D remains ambiguous. Trimming stripped 4 bases from V and 4 bases from J, with 7 bases between. CDR1 is MNHNY and CDR2 is SVGAGI in the germline V gene (reference sequence). There are 12 residues in the CDR3.

The chain joins TRBV5-1 to TRBJ2-3; D is perhaps TRBD2 (6 bases). CDR1 and CDR2 from the germline V gene are SGHRS and YFSETQ. The V end lost 0 bases, the J end lost 3 bases, and 17 bases lay between the germline ends. The CDR3 is 17 amino acids. The CDR3 reads CASSLGAGGMRTDTQYF. The CDR3 DNA is TGCGCCAGCAGCTTGGGCGCCGGGGGAATGAGAACAGATACGCAGTATTTT.

This sequence joins TRBV7-2 and TRBJ1-3; the match to TRBD1 covers 8 bases. The germline V gene encodes CDR1 SGHTA and CDR2 FQGNSA. With V trimmed by 5 bases and J by 4 bases, 4 bases remained unmatched. CDR3 length: 14 amino acids. The chain's CDR3 is CASSTRQGGNTIYF. The CDR3 DNA follows: TGTGCCAGCAGCACGCGACAGGGGGGAAACACCATATATTTT.

The V and J genes are TRBV9 and TRBJ2-7; 9 bases map to TRBD1. The CDR3 extends over 17 amino acids. Germline CDR1 reads SGDLS; CDR2 reads YYNGEE. Trimming took 0 bases from V and 6 from J; bases not matched to a gene: 13. This chain's CDR3 is CASSVESTGGLIAEQYV. CDR3 in DNA: TGTGCCAGCAGCGTAGAATCAACAGGGGGCCTCATAGCCGAGCAGTACGTC.

The rearrangement uses TRBV20-1 and TRBJ1-4; D is unresolved. Germline V gene sequence: CDR1 DFQATT, CDR2 SNEGSKA (reference sequence). The CDR3 is made up of 11 amino acids. V was cut by 5 bases and J by 7 bases, with 8 bases left in between. CDR3 sequence reads: CSAWAGEKLFF. The CDR3 DNA reads as TGCAGTGCTTGGGCGGGTGAAAAACTGTTTTTT.

The chain has TRBV5-6 and TRBJ1-5; TRBD1 is a possible D gene (5 bases). Germline-derived CDR1 and CDR2 are SGHDT and YYEEEE. This CDR3 is 16 amino acids long. The germline V and J ends were trimmed by 3 bases and 2 bases, with 15 bases remaining between them. For the CDR3, the DNA is TGTGCCAGCAGCTGGCATCGACAGTCGGGCAATCAGCCCCAGCATTTT. Protein product: CASSWHRQSGNQPQHF.

The chain couples TRBV6-5 to TRBJ1-2, with TRBD1 as a possible D gene (5 bases). CDR1 MNHEY and CDR2 SVGAGI come from the germline V gene. Trimming left V 8 bases short and J 2 bases short, with 15 bases between. This CDR3 contains 14 residues. As DNA, the CDR3 is TGTGCCAGCGGAAGGACACCGGAGAACTATGGCTACACCTTC. Translated: CASGRTPENYGYTF.

This clone was seen once. This rearrangement joins TRBV19 to TRBJ1-5, with 11 bases fitting TRBD1. Trimming took 10 bases from V and 1 from J; bases not matched to a gene: 12. CDR1 is LNHDA and CDR2 is SQIVND in the germline V gene (reference sequence). The CDR3 runs 17 residues. CDR3 in DNA: TGTGCCACCGCCCGGGACAGGGGGGATTCGAGCAATCAGCCCCAGCATTTT. Encoded protein: CATARDRGDSSNQPQHF.

Here the CDR3 reads CASSLTGVYSNQPQHF. The DNA for the CDR3 is TGTGCCAGCAGCTTAACCGGTGTTTATAGCAATCAGCCCCAGCATTTT. The chain has TRBV7-3 and TRBJ1-5; the D is unclear. This CDR3 has 16 residues. Trimming took 0 bases from V and 0 from J, leaving 9 bases between them. The germline CDR1 and CDR2 sequences are SGHTA and FQGTGA.

The chain employs TRBV28 and TRBJ2-7; weak D call: TRBD1 (5 bases). Trimming left V 9 bases short and J 0 bases short, with 12 bases between. CDR1 is MDHEN, CDR2 SYDVKM, per germline. This CDR3 region has 13 residues. CDR3 nucleotides: TGTGCCAGTCACGACAGCTTCTCCTACGAGCAGTACGTC. This translates into CASHDSFSYEQYV.

V usage is TRBV28 and J usage is TRBJ1-4, with no clear D. The CDR3 contains 13 residues. Between the trimmed V and J ends, which lost 5 bases and 0 bases, there was a span of 4 bases. CDR1 is MDHEN, CDR2 SYDVKM, per germline. The CDR3 DNA sequence: TGTGCCAGCAGTCCCGCAACTAATGAAAAACTGTTTTTT. It is translated as CASSPATNEKLFF.

This chain uses TRBV10-1 with TRBJ1-2; D call uncertain. The V end lost 0 bases, the J end lost 4 bases, and 6 bases lay between the germline ends. CDR3 size: 13 residues. Germline V gene data show CDR1 as WNHNN and CDR2 as SYGVQD (reference sequence). The CDR3 region is CASSESSGYGYTF. DNA of the CDR3: TGCGCCAGCAGTGAGTCGTCGGGCTATGGCTACACCTTC.

This clone was observed a few times. The CDR3 protein is CASSLVGEQFF. CDR3 sequence (DNA): TGTGCCAGCAGCTTGGTCGGTGAGCAGTTCTTC. This chain uses TRBV5-5 with TRBJ2-1, with D unresolved. This CDR3 comprises 11 residues. Germline V gene data show CDR1 as SGHKS and CDR2 as YYEKEE (reference sequence). The ends were cut back, 0 bases at V and 9 bases at J, with 4 bases in the middle.

The rearrangement uses TRBV20-1 and TRBJ2-1; TRBD2 is a possible D gene (5 bases). Looked up from germline, CDR1 is DFQATT and CDR2 is SNEGSKA (reference sequence). V was pared by 6 bases and J by 15 bases, with 18 bases between. The CDR3 spans 11 residues. This chain's CDR3 is CSAAWETSGFF. The DNA of the CDR3 is TGCAGTGCGGCGTGGGAAACTAGTGGGTTCTTC.

Only one count was recorded for this clone. The V call is TRBV19, the J call TRBJ2-1, with unresolved D. Germline lookup yields CDR1 LNHDA and CDR2 SQIVND (reference sequence). The CDR3 runs to 15 residues. V shed 3 bases and J shed 6 bases, with 15 bases lying between them. This chain's CDR3 is CASSIGSTRVNEQFF. Here the CDR3 DNA reads TGTGCCAGTAGTATTGGTTCAACTCGGGTCAATGAGCAGTTCTTC.

The chain employs TRBV19 and TRBJ1-2; TRBD1 matches 7 bases. V lost 6 bases, J lost 0 bases, and 4 bases stayed unmatched. The CDR3 sequence is 14 residues long. Per the germline V gene, CDR1 is LNHDA and CDR2 is SQIVND (reference sequence). The CDR3 region is CASRWTGANYGYTF. In DNA form, the CDR3 reads TGTGCCAGTAGGTGGACAGGAGCTAACTATGGCTACACCTTC.